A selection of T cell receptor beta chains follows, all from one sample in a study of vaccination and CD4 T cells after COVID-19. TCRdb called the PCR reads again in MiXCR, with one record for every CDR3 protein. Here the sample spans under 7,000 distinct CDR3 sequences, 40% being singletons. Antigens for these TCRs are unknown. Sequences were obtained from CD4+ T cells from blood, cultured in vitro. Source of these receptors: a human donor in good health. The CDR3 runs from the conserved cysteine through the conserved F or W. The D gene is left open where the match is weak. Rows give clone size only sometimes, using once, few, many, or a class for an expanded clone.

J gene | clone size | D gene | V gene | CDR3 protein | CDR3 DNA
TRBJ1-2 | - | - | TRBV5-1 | CASTVQVGYGYTF | TGCGCCAGCACCGTCCAGGTGGGCTATGGCTACACCTTC
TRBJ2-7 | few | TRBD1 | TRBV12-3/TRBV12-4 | CASSFWQGEREQYF | TGTGCCAGCAGTTTTTGGCAGGGGGAGAGGGAGCAGTACTTC
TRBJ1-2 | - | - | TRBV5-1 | CASSPLGGANYGYTF | TGCGCCAGCAGCCCACTGGGGGGAGCTAACTATGGCTACACCTTC
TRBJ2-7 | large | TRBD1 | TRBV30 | CAWSFGQVRFPEQYF | TGTGCCTGGAGCTTCGGACAGGTTCGCTTTCCCGAGCAGTACTTC
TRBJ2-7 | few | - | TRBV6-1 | CASMRQQSYEQYF | TGTGCCAGCATGAGACAGCAATCCTACGAGCAGTACTTC
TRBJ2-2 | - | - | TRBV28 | CASSRSVGRELFF | TGTGCCAGCAGCCGATCGGTCGGGAGGGAGCTGTTTTTT
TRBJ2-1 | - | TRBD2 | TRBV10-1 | CASSLGTTYNEQFF | TGCGCCAGCAGCCTAGGGACTACGTACAATGAGCAGTTCTTC
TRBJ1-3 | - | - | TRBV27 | CAIPSARGEGTSGNTIYF | TGTGCCATCCCCAGTGCCCGGGGTGAGGGGACCTCTGGAAACACCATATATTTT
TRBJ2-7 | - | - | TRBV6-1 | CASSESEGEVYEQYF | TGTGCCAGCAGTGAAAGTGAGGGGGAGGTCTACGAGCAGTACTTC
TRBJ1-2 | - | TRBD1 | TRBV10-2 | CASRDRALAGYTF | TGCGCCAGCAGGGACAGGGCCTTAGCTGGCTACACCTTC
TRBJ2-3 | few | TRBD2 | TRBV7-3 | CASSKSSGGRTGADTQYF | TGTGCCAGCAGCAAATCTAGCGGGGGGAGGACCGGCGCAGATACGCAGTATTTT
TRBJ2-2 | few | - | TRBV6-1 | CASKGRGDTGELFF | TGTGCCAGCAAAGGGAGGGGGGACACCGGGGAGCTGTTTTTT
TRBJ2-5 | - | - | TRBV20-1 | CSSSGPETQYF | TGCAGCTCGTCAGGACCAGAGACCCAGTACTTC
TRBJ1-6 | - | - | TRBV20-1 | CSAREGNSPLHF | TGCAGTGCTAGAGAGGGCAATTCACCCCTCCACTTT
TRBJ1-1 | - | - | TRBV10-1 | CASSGGHPDTEAFF | TGCGCCAGCAGTGGCGGACATCCGGACACTGAAGCTTTCTTT
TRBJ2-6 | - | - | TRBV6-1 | CASTQRLHSGANVLTF | TGTGCCAGCACCCAACGGCTGCACTCTGGGGCCAACGTCCTGACTTTC
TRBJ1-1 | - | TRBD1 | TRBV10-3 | CAISDPTGTGELGAFF | TGTGCCATCAGTGACCCGACCGGGACAGGAGAACTCGGAGCTTTCTTT
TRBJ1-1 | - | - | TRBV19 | CASSPQVDSNEAFF | TGTGCCAGTAGTCCCCAGGTCGATAGCAATGAAGCTTTCTTT
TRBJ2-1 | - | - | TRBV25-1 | CASSDSYKRTNHNEQFF | TGTGCCAGCAGTGACTCCTACAAGAGGACAAACCACAATGAGCAGTTCTTC
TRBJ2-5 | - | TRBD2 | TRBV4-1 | CASSQDPAGGLVGETQYF | TGCGCCAGCAGCCAAGATCCAGCGGGGGGGCTGGTAGGAGAGACCCAGTACTTC
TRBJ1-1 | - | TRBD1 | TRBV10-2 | CASSESRTGGKAFF | TGCGCCAGCAGTGAGTCACGGACAGGGGGCAAAGCTTTCTTT
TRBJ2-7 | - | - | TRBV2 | CATSSFLREQYF | TGTGCCACCTCGTCCTTCCTACGAGAGCAGTACTTC
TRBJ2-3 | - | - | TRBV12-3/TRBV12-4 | CASSLSGSDTQYF | TGTGCCAGCAGTTTGTCGGGATCAGATACGCAGTATTTT
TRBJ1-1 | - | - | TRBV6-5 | CASSSLGPEAFF | TGTGCCAGCAGTTCTCTCGGCCCTGAAGCTTTCTTT
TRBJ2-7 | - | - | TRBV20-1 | CSAKDLSYEQYF | TGCAGTGCCAAGGACTTGTCCTACGAGCAGTACTTC
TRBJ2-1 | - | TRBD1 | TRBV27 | CASSLAIGQGNEQFF | TGTGCCAGCAGTTTAGCCATAGGACAGGGTAATGAGCAGTTCTTC
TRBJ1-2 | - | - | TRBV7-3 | CASSPDSGGRGYTF | TGTGCCAGCAGCCCAGATAGTGGGGGCCGGGGCTACACCTTC
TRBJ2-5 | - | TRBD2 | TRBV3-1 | CASSWRAGVLETQYF | TGTGCCAGCAGCTGGCGAGCGGGGGTGTTAGAGACCCAGTACTTC
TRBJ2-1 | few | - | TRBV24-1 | CATSDRTGNSYNEQFF | TGTGCCACCAGTGACCGAACAGGGAACTCCTACAATGAGCAGTTCTTC
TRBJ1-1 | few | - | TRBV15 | CATSRAGTHTEAFF | TGTGCCACCAGCAGAGCAGGGACCCACACTGAAGCTTTCTTT
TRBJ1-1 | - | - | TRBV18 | CASSLAQGRDTEAFF | TGTGCCAGCTCACTGGCACAGGGAAGGGACACTGAAGCTTTCTTT
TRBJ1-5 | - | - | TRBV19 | CASSRTGQSNQPQHF | TGTGCCAGTAGCAGAACAGGGCAGAGCAATCAGCCCCAGCATTTT
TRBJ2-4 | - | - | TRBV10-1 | CASSDRADIQYF | TGCGCCAGCAGTGACAGGGCAGACATTCAGTACTTC
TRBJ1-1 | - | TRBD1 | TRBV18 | CASLQEREGAEAFF | TGTGCCAGCTTACAGGAGAGAGAGGGGGCCGAAGCTTTCTTT
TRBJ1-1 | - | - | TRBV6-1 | CASSIGNLNTEAFF | TGTGCCAGCAGTATCGGAAACTTGAACACTGAAGCTTTCTTT
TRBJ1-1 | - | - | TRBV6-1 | CASSLDRRDTEAFF | TGTGCCAGCAGTCTCGACAGGCGGGATACTGAAGCTTTCTTT
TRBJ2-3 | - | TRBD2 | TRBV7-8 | CASSLALRAGGQDTQYF | TGTGCCAGCAGCTTAGCGCTAAGAGCGGGGGGGCAAGATACGCAGTATTTT
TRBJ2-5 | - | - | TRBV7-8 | CASSPPGYQETQYF | TGTGCCAGCAGCCCCCCGGGGTACCAAGAGACCCAGTACTTC
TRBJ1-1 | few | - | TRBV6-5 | CASSYRPGETSAFF | TGTGCCAGCAGTTACCGACCAGGGGAGACGTCGGCTTTCTTT
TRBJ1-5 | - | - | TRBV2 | CASRTLTQRNQPQHF | TGTGCCAGCAGAACCTTGACGCAACGCAATCAGCCCCAGCATTTT
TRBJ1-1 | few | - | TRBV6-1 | CASREGLGTEAFF | TGTGCCAGCCGGGAGGGCTTGGGCACTGAAGCTTTCTTT
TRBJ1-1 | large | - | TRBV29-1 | CSVLREMNTEAFF | TGCAGCGTTTTGAGGGAAATGAACACTGAAGCTTTCTTT
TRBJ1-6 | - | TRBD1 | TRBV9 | CASSAIPRGQALHF | TGTGCCAGCAGCGCGATTCCAAGGGGGCAGGCCCTCCACTTT
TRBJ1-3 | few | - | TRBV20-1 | CSARVGRGSTGNTIYF | TGCAGTGCTAGAGTCGGTCGGGGATCGACTGGAAACACCATATATTTT
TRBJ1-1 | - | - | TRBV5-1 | CASSSLGGTINPFF | TGCGCCAGCAGCTCCCTGGGTGGGACAATCAATCCTTTCTTT
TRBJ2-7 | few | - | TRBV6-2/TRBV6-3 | CASTAGTSSYEQYF | TGTGCCAGCACCGCCGGGACCAGCTCCTACGAGCAGTACTTC
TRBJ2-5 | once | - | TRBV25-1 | CASSEYRGDTTQYF | TGTGCCAGCAGTGAATATAGGGGGGATACGACCCAGTACTTC
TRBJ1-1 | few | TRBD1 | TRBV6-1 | CASGTTGMNTEAFF | TGTGCCAGCGGGACGACAGGGATGAACACTGAAGCTTTCTTT
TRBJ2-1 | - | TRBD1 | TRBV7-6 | CASSLTGNEQFF | TGTGCCAGCAGCTTGACAGGGAATGAGCAGTTCTTC